This T cell receptor beta chain was recorded in a study of cytomegalovirus exposure and HLA in healthy donors. The PCR was carried out with 60 Vbeta primers and 13 Jbeta primers. Libraries were prepared by immunoSEQ multiplex PCR; TCRdb keeps only in-frame clonotypes and omits some of them. Among approximately 180,000 clones listed, roughly three quarters were seen once. Study-level points and caveats: A prior analysis recorded that most TCR beta V segments were productive about 87% or about 30% of the time.

With respect to this clone: The target antigen is unknown.

The receptor's source is a male donor in good health and CMV-seronegative. Sequenced material: PBMCs.

The CDR3 sequence is CASSTGTGGVSGGYTF. The CDR3 DNA is TGTGCCAGCAGCACTGGGACAGGGGGCGTCAGTGGGGGCTACACCTTC. The V call is TRBV7-9, the J call TRBJ1-2, with 12 bases that match TRBD1. The V and J ends lost 5 bases and 8 bases, in that order; junction bases with no gene match: 12. Germline loops: CDR1 SEHNR, CDR2 FQNEAQ (reference sequence). The CDR3 covers 16 residues.